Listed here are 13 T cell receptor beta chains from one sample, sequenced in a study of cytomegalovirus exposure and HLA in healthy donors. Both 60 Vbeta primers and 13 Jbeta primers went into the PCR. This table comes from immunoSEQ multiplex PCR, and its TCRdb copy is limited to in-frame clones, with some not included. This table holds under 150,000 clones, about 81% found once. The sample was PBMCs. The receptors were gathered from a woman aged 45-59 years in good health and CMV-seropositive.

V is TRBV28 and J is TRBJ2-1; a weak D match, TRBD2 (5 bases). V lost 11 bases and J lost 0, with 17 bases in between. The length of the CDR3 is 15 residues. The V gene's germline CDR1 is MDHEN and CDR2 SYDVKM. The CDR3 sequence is CAGPGGPHSYNEQFF. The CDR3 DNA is TGTGCCGGACCTGGCGGGCCCCACTCCTACAATGAGCAGTTCTTC.

This chain's CDR3 is CASSVDGKPYNEQFF. The CDR3 nucleotides are TGTGCCAGCAGCGTAGACGGGAAGCCCTACAATGAGCAGTTCTTC. The V call is TRBV9, the J call TRBJ2-1; D is possibly TRBD2 (5 bases). Trimming removed 0 bases from V and 2 bases from J, with 9 bases in between. This CDR3 is 15 amino acids long. CDR1 SGDLS and CDR2 YYNGEE come from the germline V gene.

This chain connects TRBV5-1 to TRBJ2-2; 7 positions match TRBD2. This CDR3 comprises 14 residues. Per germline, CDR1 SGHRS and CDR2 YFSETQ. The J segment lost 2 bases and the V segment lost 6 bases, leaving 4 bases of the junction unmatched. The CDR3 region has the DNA TGCGCCAGCATGGCGACTAGCAACACCGGGGAGCTGTTTTTT. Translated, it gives CASMATSNTGELFF.

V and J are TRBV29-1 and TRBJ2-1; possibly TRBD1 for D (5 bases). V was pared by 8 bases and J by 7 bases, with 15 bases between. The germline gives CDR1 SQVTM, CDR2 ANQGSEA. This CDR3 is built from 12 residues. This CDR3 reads CSLGNQGNEQFF. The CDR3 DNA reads TGCAGCCTAGGGAATCAGGGTAATGAGCAGTTCTTC.

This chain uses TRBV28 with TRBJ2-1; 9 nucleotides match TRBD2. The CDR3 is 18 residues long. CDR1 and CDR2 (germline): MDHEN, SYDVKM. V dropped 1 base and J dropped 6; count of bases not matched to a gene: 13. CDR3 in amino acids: CASSLSAGMGTSLNEQFF. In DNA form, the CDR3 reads TGTGCCAGCAGTTTATCAGCAGGGATGGGGACTAGCCTCAATGAGCAGTTCTTC.

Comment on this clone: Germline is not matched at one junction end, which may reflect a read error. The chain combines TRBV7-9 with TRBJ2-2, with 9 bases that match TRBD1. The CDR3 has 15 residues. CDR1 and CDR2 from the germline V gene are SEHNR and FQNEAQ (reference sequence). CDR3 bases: TGTTCCAGCAGCGCTGGACAGGGGCGAACCGGGGAGCTGTTTTTT. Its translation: CSSSAGQGRTGELFF.

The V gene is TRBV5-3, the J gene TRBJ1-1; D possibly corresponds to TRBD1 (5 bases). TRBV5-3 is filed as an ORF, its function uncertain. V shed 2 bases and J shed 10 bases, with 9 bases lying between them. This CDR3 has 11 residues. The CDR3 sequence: CARSLQDGAFF. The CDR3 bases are TGTGCCAGAAGCTTACAGGACGGAGCTTTCTTT.

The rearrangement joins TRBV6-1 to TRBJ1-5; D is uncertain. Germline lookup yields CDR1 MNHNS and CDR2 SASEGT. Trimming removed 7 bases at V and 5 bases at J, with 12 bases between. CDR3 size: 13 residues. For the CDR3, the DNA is TGTGCCAGCACTCTGGATCGGGATCAGCCCCAGCATTTT. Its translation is CASTLDRDQPQHF.

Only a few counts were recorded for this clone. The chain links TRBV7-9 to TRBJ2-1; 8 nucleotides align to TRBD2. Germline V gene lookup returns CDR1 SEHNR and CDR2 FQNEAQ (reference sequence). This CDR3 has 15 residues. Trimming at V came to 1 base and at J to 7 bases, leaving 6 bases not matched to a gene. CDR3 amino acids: CASSLVSGRKNEQFF. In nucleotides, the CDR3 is TGTGCCAGCAGCTTAGTAAGCGGGAGAAAAAATGAGCAGTTCTTC.

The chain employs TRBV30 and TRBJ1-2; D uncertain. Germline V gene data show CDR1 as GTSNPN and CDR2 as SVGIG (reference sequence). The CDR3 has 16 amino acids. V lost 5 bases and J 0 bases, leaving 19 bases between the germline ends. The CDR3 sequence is CAWAKVLQTSNYGYTF. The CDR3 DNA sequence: TGTGCCTGGGCCAAAGTACTCCAGACTTCTAACTATGGCTACACCTTC.

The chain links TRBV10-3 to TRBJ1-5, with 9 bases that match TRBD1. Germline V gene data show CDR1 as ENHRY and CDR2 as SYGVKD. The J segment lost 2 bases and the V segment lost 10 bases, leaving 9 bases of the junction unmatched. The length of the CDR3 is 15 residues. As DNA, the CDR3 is TGTGCCAGCATGTCGGGACAGGGAGGCAATCAGCCCCAGCATTTT. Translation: CASMSGQGGNQPQHF.

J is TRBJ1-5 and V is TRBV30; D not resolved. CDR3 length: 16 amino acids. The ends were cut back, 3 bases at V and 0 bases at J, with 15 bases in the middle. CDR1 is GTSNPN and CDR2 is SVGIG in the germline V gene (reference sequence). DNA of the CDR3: TGTGCCTGGAGCGGCGGGCGAGTTTATAGCAATCAGCCCCAGCATTTT. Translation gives CAWSGGRVYSNQPQHF. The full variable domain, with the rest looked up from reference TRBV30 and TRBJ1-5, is SQTIHQWPATLVQPVGSPLSLECTVEGTSNPNLYWYRQAAGRGLQLLFYSVGIGQISSEVPQNLSASRPQDRQFILSSKKLLLSDSGFYLCAWSGGRVYSNQPQHFGDGTRLSIL.

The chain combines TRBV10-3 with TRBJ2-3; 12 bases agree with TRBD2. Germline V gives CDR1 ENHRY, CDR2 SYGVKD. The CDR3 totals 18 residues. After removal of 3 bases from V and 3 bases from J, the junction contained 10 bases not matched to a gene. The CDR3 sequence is CAISDPRTSGIRTDTQYF. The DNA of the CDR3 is TGTGCCATCAGTGATCCCCGGACTAGCGGGATACGAACAGATACGCAGTATTTT.